A single T cell receptor (beta chain) is shown here with its context. The antigen is undetermined. Resections took place in Japan or China from the mid-2010s to the late 2010s. These data are taken from a study of immune evolution from preneoplasia to lung adenocarcinoma. General study points: Normal lung had highest clonality; later lesions appeared denser, more diverse.

The germline V gene has CDR1 SGDLS and CDR2 YYNGEE. Trimming stripped 0 bases from V and 4 bases from J, with 11 bases between. The CDR3 extends over 15 amino acids. Some clones are missing from TCRdb's copy, which holds only in-frame ones; the method was immunoSEQ multiplex PCR. The sample carries 7,000 to 8,500 clones, 70% to 80% recorded once. The chain uses TRBV9 and TRBJ2-1; the D call may be TRBD1 or TRBD2 (5 bases each). The receptor's source is a donor aged 70 or older with lung adenocarcinoma. Some clones in this sample may be carry-over from other donors' samples. The source material was FFPE atypical adenomatous hyperplasia tissue from the lung. The subset here: atypical adenomatous hyperplasia (AAH), lung preneoplasia. Written as DNA, the CDR3 is TGTGCCAGCAGCGTAGACGGGACCCAATACAATGAGCAGTTCTTC. Translation gives CASSVDGTQYNEQFF. The entire variable domain, with the rest obtained from reference TRBV9 and TRBJ2-1, is as follows: DSGVTQTPKHLITATGQRVTLRCSPRSGDLSVYWYQQSLDQGLQFLIQYYNGEERAKGNILERFSAQQFPDLHSELNLSSLELGDSALYFCASSVDGTQYNEQFFGPGTRLTVL.